Listed here are 22 T cell receptor beta chains from one sample, sequenced in a study of regulatory T cells in long-lasting Graves disease. Sequencing libraries for TCR beta were prepared with iRepertoire HTBI primers and Arm-PCR of CDR3 regions. From the multiplex PCR reads, TCRdb called clonotypes with MiXCR, one entry per CDR3 protein. Of roughly 500,000 distinct CDR3 sequences detected, about 14% appear once; the ten largest clones hold roughly 10%. Time point noted: newly diagnosed GD, antithyroid drugs for less than 3 months. The authors made the TCR library using RNA they extracted from PBMCs. The sample was also linked to a second study, of T cells in Graves' hyperthyroidism and ophthalmopathy.

The source material was peripheral blood mononuclear cells (PBMCs), sampled at new diagnosis, from a patient treated with antithyroid drugs. These receptors came from a man aged 30 to 39 with Graves disease.

The chain is built from TRBV7-2 and TRBJ1-1, with D perhaps TRBD1 (5 bases). The germline V and J ends were trimmed by 0 bases and 4 bases, with 15 bases remaining between them. The germline CDR1 and CDR2 sequences are SGHTA and FQGNSA. The CDR3 covers 16 residues. In nucleotides, the CDR3 is TGTGCCAGCAGCTTAGCGCGAGGCAGGGTGGCCACTGAAGCTTTCTTT. This codes for CASSLARGRVATEAFF.

This clonotype appeared many times. The genes are TRBV27 and TRBJ2-7; 7 positions match TRBD1. Looked up from germline, CDR1 is MNHEY and CDR2 is SMNVEV (reference sequence). This CDR3 has 13 residues. V trimming: 4 bases; J trimming: 3 bases; junction bases outside the gene matches: 3. As DNA, the CDR3 is TGTGCCAGCAGTTCGACAGGGATCTACGAGCAGTACTTC. Translation: CASSSTGIYEQYF.

The chain couples TRBV27 to TRBJ2-7; 8 nucleotides line up with TRBD1. The junction had 11 bases not matched to a gene; V was cut back by 6 bases and J by 4 bases. Germline-derived CDR1 and CDR2 are MNHEY and SMNVEV (reference sequence). The CDR3 has 15 residues. This CDR3 reads CASRLTGGASYEQYF. The CDR3 DNA is TGTGCCAGCAGACTCACAGGGGGTGCCTCGTACGAGCAGTACTTC.

The V and J genes are TRBV12-3 or TRBV12-4 and TRBJ1-2; 12 bases map to TRBD1. This CDR3 is built from 14 residues. Unmatched junction bases numbered 8, after V lost 8 bases and J lost 7 bases. For the CDR3, the DNA is TGTGCCAGCCGCACGGGACAGGGGGCGCGTGGCTACACCTTC. This encodes CASRTGQGARGYTF.

This clonotype came up many times. The chain has TRBV5-1 and TRBJ1-4; D call uncertain. The V end lost 0 bases, the J end lost 2 bases, and 8 bases lay between the germline ends. The germline CDR1 and CDR2 sequences are SGHRS and YFSETQ. CDR3 length: 15 residues. CDR3 loop: CASSLVGNTNEKLFF. CDR3 in DNA: TGCGCCAGCAGCTTGGTGGGAAATACTAATGAAAAACTGTTTTTT.

This clonotype was recorded many times. The chain combines TRBV2 with TRBJ2-1, with a possible D match to TRBD2 (5 bases). V gave up 5 bases and J gave up 4 bases, with 12 bases separating them. Germline CDR1 and CDR2: SNHLY and FYNNEI. This CDR3 comprises 14 residues. CDR3 in amino acids: CASSKLTGYNEQFF. Written as DNA, the CDR3 is TGTGCCAGCAGTAAACTCACGGGATACAATGAGCAGTTCTTC.

This clonotype was picked up a small number of times. The chain has TRBV14 and TRBJ1-2, with no clear D. Germline V lookup: CDR1 SGHDN, CDR2 FVKESK. Trimming stripped 2 bases from V and 2 bases from J, with 6 bases between. The CDR3 length is 13 residues. In DNA, the CDR3 is TGTGCCAGCAGCCAATATTTAAACTATGGCTACACCTTC. Amino acids: CASSQYLNYGYTF.

This clonotype was seen many times. The chain carries TRBV7-9 and TRBJ2-1; D gene unclear. The germline V gene encodes CDR1 SEHNR and CDR2 FQNEAQ (reference sequence). The length of the CDR3 is 15 residues. The ends were cut back, 5 bases at V and 6 bases at J, with 17 bases in the middle. The CDR3 loop is CASSPGSWVSNEQFF. The DNA of the CDR3 is TGTGCCAGCAGCCCCGGGTCTTGGGTATCCAATGAGCAGTTCTTC.

Many counts were recorded for this clonotype. Mismatch with germline at one junction end may stem from a read error. The chain is built from TRBV12-3 or TRBV12-4 and TRBJ1-5, with D possibly matching TRBD1 (6 bases). This CDR3 is 13 amino acids long. CDR3 coding DNA: TGTGCCAGCAATTTATCAGGGGCGCAGCCCCAGCATTTT. This sequence encodes CASNLSGAQPQHF.

V gene TRBV29-1 combines with J gene TRBJ2-1; TRBD1 matches at 8 bases. The CDR3 runs 17 residues. V lost 7 bases, J lost 5 bases, and 19 bases stayed unmatched. Germline V gives CDR1 SQVTM, CDR2 ANQGSEA. CDR3 nucleotide sequence: TGCAGCGGTCGGACAGGGCCTATGGTAGCCTCGGACAATGAGCAGTTCTTC. Amino acids: CSGRTGPMVASDNEQFF.

The table lists this clonotype with many counts. The chain has TRBV24-1 and TRBJ2-7; 12 bases match TRBD1. Germline lookup yields CDR1 KGHDR and CDR2 SFDVKD. This CDR3 comprises 15 residues. J gave up 5 bases and V 6 bases, and 7 bases lay outside the gene matches. Here the CDR3 reads CATSPSGQGADEQYF. The CDR3 DNA sequence: TGTGCCACCAGTCCCTCGGGACAGGGGGCGGACGAGCAGTACTTC.

This clonotype has just one count. The V gene is TRBV7-9, the J gene TRBJ2-7; 8 bases are shared with TRBD2. V lost 5 bases and J lost 0; bases outside the gene matches: 9. The CDR3 consists of 16 residues. Germline values: CDR1 SEHNR, CDR2 FQNEAQ (reference sequence). This CDR3 is CASSISGTRGSYEQYF. The CDR3 DNA is TGTGCCAGCAGCATTAGCGGGACCCGGGGCTCCTACGAGCAGTACTTC.

This clonotype was detected only once. This sequence joins TRBV28 and TRBJ1-1, with TRBD1 matching over 7 bases. Germline loops: CDR1 MDHEN, CDR2 SYDVKM. The CDR3 is 11 amino acids. J lost 14 bases, V lost 4 bases, and 7 bases had no gene match. CDR3 region: CASSSWRGRFF. CDR3 nucleotides: TGTGCCAGCAGTTCCTGGAGGGGGCGATTCTTT.

This clonotype was seen a handful of times. The genes are TRBV24-1 and TRBJ1-2, with unresolved D. The CDR3 runs to 15 residues. Trimming shortened V by 1 base and J by 2 bases, and 10 bases separated the two germline ends. Germline loops: CDR1 KGHDR, CDR2 SFDVKD. The CDR3 DNA follows: TGTGCCACCAGTGATTTTAAGGCCGGGAACTATGGCTACACCTTC. Translating gives CATSDFKAGNYGYTF.

This clonotype has just a few counts. The V call is TRBV12-5, the J call TRBJ2-3; TRBD2 might be the D (6 bases). The better agreement between TRBJ2-5 and the DNA end casts doubt on the J call. Germline values: CDR1 LGHNT, CDR2 FRNRAP. There are 13 residues in the CDR3. CDR3 residues: CASMSGVGETQYF. CDR3 sequence (DNA): TGTGCTAGTATGTCGGGGGTGGGAGAGACCCAGTACTTC.

This clonotype was counted ten times or more. The rearrangement joins TRBV20-1 to TRBJ1-2; no reliable D call. V was pared by 3 bases and J by 4 bases, with 9 bases between. This CDR3 is 12 amino acids long. Per germline, CDR1 DFQATT and CDR2 SNEGSKA (reference sequence). The CDR3 DNA sequence: TGCAGTGCTAGTTTCAGCGGCTATGGCTACACCTTC. Translation gives CSASFSGYGYTF.

This sequence joins TRBV12-3 or TRBV12-4 and TRBJ2-7, with 9 bases fitting TRBD2. The CDR3 has 16 residues. V was clipped by 0 bases and J by 4 bases; unmatched bases: 7. The CDR3 is CASSLASGSFWYEQYF. The CDR3 nucleotides read TGTGCCAGCAGTTTAGCTAGCGGGAGCTTTTGGTACGAGCAGTACTTC.

This clonotype showed up many times. The V call is TRBV30, the J call TRBJ1-6; D is ambiguous. The CDR3 consists of 12 residues. The germline V gene encodes CDR1 GTSNPN and CDR2 SVGIG (reference sequence). DNA for the CDR3: TGTGCTCGAGGCAGTTCGGTCTCACCCCTCCACTTT. Residues: CARGSSVSPLHF. The full variable domain, its missing parts supplied by reference TRBV30 and TRBJ1-6, is SQTIHQWPATLVQPVGSPLSLECTVEGTSNPNLYWYRQAAGRGLQLLFYSVGIGQISSEVPQNLSASRPQDRQFILSSKKLLLSDSGFYLCARGSSVSPLHFGNGTRLTVT.

Comments on this clonotype: Being one base from a much bigger clone, this may be a read error. This chain links TRBV6-2 or TRBV6-3 with TRBJ2-1, with 10 bases aligning to TRBD1. J lost 10 bases, V lost 7 bases, and 7 bases had no gene match. The CDR3 runs 13 residues. Germline V gene lookup returns CDR1 MNHEY and CDR2 SVGEGT. The CDR3 DNA reads as TGTGCCAGCATCCGGGACAGGGGTGACGAGCAGTTCTTC. It translates to CASIRDRGDEQFF.

This clonotype was seen repeatedly, ten times or more. The chain carries TRBV6-2 or TRBV6-3 and TRBJ1-1; D gene uncertain. V was clipped by 4 bases and J by 6 bases, with 15 bases between them. CDR3 length: 14 residues. Germline V lookup: CDR1 MNHEY, CDR2 SVGEGT. The CDR3 spells CASSSLPPAPEAFF. CDR3 DNA sequence: TGTGCCAGCAGTTCCCTCCCCCCAGCTCCTGAAGCTTTCTTT.

The chain has TRBV20-1 and TRBJ2-1, with TRBD2 matching 8 bases. Germline-derived CDR1 and CDR2 are DFQATT and SNEGSKA (reference sequence). The length of the CDR3 is 16 residues. Losses at the gene ends were 0 bases for V and 4 bases for J; bases not matched to a gene: 8. For the CDR3, the DNA is TGCAGTGCTAGAGAACGTAGGGCGGGAGGATACAATGAGCAGTTCTTC. It yields the protein CSARERRAGGYNEQFF.

This clonotype was seen at least ten times. The rearrangement links TRBV9 to TRBJ2-3, with D unclear. V was cut by 0 bases and J by 7 bases, with 9 bases left in between. Germline assignment: CDR1 SGDLS and CDR2 YYNGEE. The CDR3 length is 13 residues. The CDR3 DNA reads as TGTGCCAGCAGCGTAGATATTGCATATACGCAGTATTTT. Translated, it gives CASSVDIAYTQYF.